This TCR beta chain is drawn from a study of post-analysis software for immune sequencing data. About the research overall: Relapsing-remitting, secondary progressive and progressive-relapsing multiple sclerosis were all included among the disease courses. Study-wide results and caveats: With F measure, samples from one preparation batch clustered together strongly. Compared with controls, patients showed significantly lower normalized Chao1 diversity. Five or six TRBV segments appeared more often in patients than in controls, and TRBV5-6, TRBV5-1 and TRBV20-1 were among these.

V lost 2 bases to trimming and J lost 5 bases, with 16 bases between them. Germline V CDR1 and CDR2: SGHRS, YFSETQ. There are 15 residues in the CDR3. Unique molecular identifiers had been added to the TCR beta cDNA libraries. The authors obtained 500,000 to 600,000 cDNA molecules from about 0.94 to 9.7 million T cells. TCRdb itself ran the PCR reads through MiXCR, one entry per CDR3 protein. This sample has about 210,000 distinct CDR3 sequences, with over 25% found just once. In its sample, this clonotype was seen many times. Its specificity is unknown. Sequencing used blood. The J gene is TRBJ1-2, the V gene TRBV5-1, with a tentative D call TRBD1 (5 bases). The receptor's source is a girl aged 2 to 17 with multiple sclerosis. CDR3 protein: CASSLSTGTPYGYTF. DNA for the CDR3: TGCGCCAGCAGCTTATCCACCGGGACCCCATATGGCTACACCTTC.